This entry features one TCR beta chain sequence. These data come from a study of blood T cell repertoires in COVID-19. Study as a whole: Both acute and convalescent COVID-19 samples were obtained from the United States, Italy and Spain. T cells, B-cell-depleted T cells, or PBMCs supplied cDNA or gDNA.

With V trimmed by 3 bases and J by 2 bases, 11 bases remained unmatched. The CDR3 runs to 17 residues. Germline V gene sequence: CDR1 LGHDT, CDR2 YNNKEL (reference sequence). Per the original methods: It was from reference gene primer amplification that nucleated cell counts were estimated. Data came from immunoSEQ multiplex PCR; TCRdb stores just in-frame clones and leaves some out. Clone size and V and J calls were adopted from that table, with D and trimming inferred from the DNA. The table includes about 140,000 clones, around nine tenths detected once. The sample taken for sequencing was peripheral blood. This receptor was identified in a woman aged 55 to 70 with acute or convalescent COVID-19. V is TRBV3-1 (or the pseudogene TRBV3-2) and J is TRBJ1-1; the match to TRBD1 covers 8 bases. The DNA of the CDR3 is TGTGCCAGCAGCCACCCGGGACAGGACGGGGGAAACACTGAAGCTTTCTTT. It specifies CASSHPGQDGGNTEAFF.